Shown below are 16 T cell receptor beta chains from a single sample sequenced in a study of radiotherapy plus CTLA-4 blockade in lung cancer. Assay: immunoSEQ multiplex PCR; the TCRdb copy retains only in-frame clones and omits some. In the table there are 85,000 to 120,000 clones, about 83% of which are singletons. Sequencing was performed on peripheral blood, taken from a patient treated with radiotherapy plus ipilimumab. The source of these receptors is a human donor with non-small cell lung cancer that progressed on radiotherapy plus ipilimumab. Some clones in this sample may be carry-over from other donors' samples.

The chain carries TRBV15 and TRBJ1-3; 8 nucleotides match TRBD1. V lost 3 bases and J lost 7; bases outside the gene matches: 11. CDR1 is LNHNV and CDR2 is YYDKDF in the germline V gene (reference sequence). CDR3 size: 16 residues. CDR3 sequence (DNA): TGTGCCACCAGCAGGGGAGGGACAGGCGGTAGGAACACCATATATTTT. Residues: CATSRGGTGGRNTIYF.

In its sample, this clone was seen once. J is TRBJ2-7 and V is TRBV6-5; no definite D call. The CDR3 runs to 15 residues. Between the trimmed V and J ends, which lost 4 bases and 1 base, there was a span of 14 bases. CDR1 is MNHEY, CDR2 SVGAGI, per germline. The CDR3 protein is CASSSPAYGSYEQYF. The CDR3 DNA reads TGTGCCAGCAGTTCCCCAGCATACGGGTCCTACGAGCAGTACTTC.

The rearrangement joins TRBV11-2 to TRBJ2-3; 8 nucleotides align to TRBD2. This CDR3 region has 14 residues. Germline CDR1 is SGHAT and CDR2 is FQNNGV. The ends lost 2 bases at V and 3 bases at J; junction bases unmatched: 1. The CDR3 is CASSLTSGTDTQYF. In DNA, the CDR3 is TGTGCCAGCAGCTTAACTAGCGGAACAGATACGCAGTATTTT.

The chain links TRBV7-9 to TRBJ1-4; D ambiguous. Germline assignment: CDR1 SEHNR and CDR2 FQNEAQ (reference sequence). The CDR3 loop spans 16 amino acids. V dropped 5 bases and J dropped 0 bases, with 13 bases sitting between them. This CDR3 is CASSRIGGPTNEKLFF. CDR3 sequence (DNA): TGTGCCAGCAGCCGGATCGGAGGCCCAACTAATGAAAAACTGTTTTTT.

The genes are TRBV18 and TRBJ2-7, with D unclear. V lost 3 bases and J lost 6, with 18 bases in between. Germline V lookup: CDR1 KGHSH, CDR2 LQKENI. The CDR3 spans 15 residues. CDR3 in DNA: TGTGCCAGCTCACCCCAGAGGACGGTATCTTCCGAGCAGTACTTC. Its protein product is CASSPQRTVSSEQYF.

The CDR3 DNA reads TGTGCCAGCAGCTTATCGGACAGAAGCTACTATGGCTACACCTTC. It translates to CASSLSDRSYYGYTF. The rearrangement uses TRBV7-2 and TRBJ1-2, with a weak D call TRBD1 (6 bases). Deletions cut 2 bases from V and 3 bases from J, with 13 bases between. The CDR3 is made up of 15 amino acids. CDR1 is SGHTA and CDR2 is FQGNSA in the germline V gene. The full variable domain, completed using reference TRBV7-2 and TRBJ1-2, is GAGVSQSPSNKVTEKGKDVELRCDPISGHTALYWYRQSLGQGLEFLIYFQGNSAPDKSGLPSDRFSAERTGGSVSTLTIQRTQQEDSAVYLCASSLSDRSYYGYTFGSGTRLTVV.

This chain uses TRBV5-1 with TRBJ1-1; 7 nucleotides line up with TRBD1. This CDR3 is built from 16 residues. Germline CDR1 is SGHRS and CDR2 is YFSETQ. V lost 0 bases, J lost 0 bases, and 5 bases stayed unmatched. The CDR3 protein is CASSLDGQAVNTEAFF. The DNA of the CDR3 is TGCGCCAGCAGCTTGGACGGACAGGCGGTGAACACTGAAGCTTTCTTT.

V gene TRBV5-1 combines with J gene TRBJ2-3; 13 nucleotides match TRBD2. The ends lost 7 bases at V and 3 bases at J; junction bases unmatched: 11. The CDR3 runs 17 residues. Per the germline V gene, CDR1 is SGHRS and CDR2 is YFSETQ. The CDR3 is CASRSGLAGAGTDTQYF. The CDR3, as DNA: TGCGCCAGCCGATCTGGACTAGCGGGGGCCGGTACAGATACGCAGTATTTT.

The V gene is TRBV5-6, the J gene TRBJ2-1, with D possibly being TRBD2 (5 bases). Looked up from germline, CDR1 is SGHDT and CDR2 is YYEEEE. Trimming cost V 2 bases and J 4 bases, with 10 bases left between them. The CDR3 is 14 residues long. Here the CDR3 DNA reads TGTGCCAGCAGCTTTCCGGGGTTTTACAATGAGCAGTTCTTC. This gives the protein CASSFPGFYNEQFF.

This chain joins TRBV21-1 and TRBJ1-1; TRBD1 was called by the table and not checked on the DNA. TRBV21-1 is designated a pseudogene. CDR3 length: 17 residues. Here the CDR3 reads CASSKEYSTSLDTEAFF. The CDR3 coding sequence is TGTGCCAGCAGCAAAGAGTACTCGACAAGCCTTGACACTGAAGCTTTCTTT.

This sequence joins TRBV10-3 and TRBJ1-5, with D possibly TRBD1 on 6 matching bases. V was pared by 7 bases and J by 0 bases, with 16 bases between. From germline, CDR1 is ENHRY and CDR2 SYGVKD. CDR3 length: 16 residues. The CDR3 coding sequence is TGTGCCATCAACCAACAGGGCCTATTTAGCAATCAGCCCCAGCATTTT. It yields the protein CAINQQGLFSNQPQHF.

The chain joins TRBV4-1 to TRBJ2-3; the D gene could be TRBD1 or TRBD2 (6 bases each). Trimming left V 2 bases short and J 2 bases short, with 11 bases between. The germline V gene has CDR1 MGHRA and CDR2 YSYEKL. CDR3 length: 15 residues. The CDR3 region has the DNA TGCGCCAGCAGCCAAAGGGGGGCGAACACAGATACGCAGTATTTT. Translation gives CASSQRGANTDTQYF.

This rearrangement joins TRBV5-1 to TRBJ2-1; 7 bases match TRBD1. Germline assignment: CDR1 SGHRS and CDR2 YFSETQ. Trimming removed 4 bases from V and 2 bases from J; junction bases left unmatched: 9. This CDR3 contains 16 residues. CDR3 residues: CASSLDRVSTYNEQFF. In DNA form, the CDR3 reads TGCGCCAGCAGCCTTGACAGGGTTTCTACCTACAATGAGCAGTTCTTC. Looking up the rest from reference TRBV5-1 and TRBJ2-1 gives the full variable domain: KAGVTQTPRYLIKTRGQQVTLSCSPISGHRSVSWYQQTPGQGLQFLFEYFSETQRNKGNFPGRFSGRQFSNSRSEMNVSTLELGDSALYLCASSLDRVSTYNEQFFGPGTRLTVL.

The chain links TRBV7-9 to TRBJ1-1; D is perhaps TRBD1 (6 bases). CDR1 SEHNR and CDR2 FQNEAQ come from the germline V gene (reference sequence). This CDR3 has 15 amino acids. V lost 2 bases, J lost 5 bases, and 15 bases lay in between. DNA for the CDR3: TGTGCCAGCAGCTTACCATCCAGGGGTGAAACTGAAGCTTTCTTT. Translated: CASSLPSRGETEAFF.

The V call is TRBV23-1, the J call TRBJ1-5; 8 bases fit TRBD1. TRBV23-1 qualifies as an ORF whose function is uncertain. The CDR3 has 18 residues. With 3 bases clipped from V and 2 bases from J, the junction kept 12 bases outside the gene matches. The CDR3 DNA follows: TGCGCCAGCAGTCATGAAGACAGGGGAAGAGAGGGCAATCAGCCCCAGCATTTT. Translated, it gives CASSHEDRGREGNQPQHF.

The chain recombines TRBV7-9 with TRBJ1-5, with D perhaps matching TRBD1 (5 bases). Deletions cut 1 base from V and 0 bases from J, with 10 bases between. The germline V gene has CDR1 SEHNR and CDR2 FQNEAQ (reference sequence). The CDR3 is 16 residues long. The CDR3 sequence: CASSLVHQGSNQPQHF. In DNA form, the CDR3 reads TGTGCCAGCAGCTTAGTTCATCAGGGTAGCAATCAGCCCCAGCATTTT.